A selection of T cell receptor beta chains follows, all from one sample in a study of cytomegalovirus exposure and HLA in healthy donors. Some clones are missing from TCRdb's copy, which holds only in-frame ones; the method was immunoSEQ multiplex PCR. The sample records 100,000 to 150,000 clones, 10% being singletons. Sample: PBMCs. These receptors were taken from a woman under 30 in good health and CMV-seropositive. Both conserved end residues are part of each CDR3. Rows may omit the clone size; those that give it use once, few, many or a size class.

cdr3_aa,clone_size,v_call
CASSSRLFGANVLTF,few,TRBV5-4
CASTLAGGPVNEQFF,NA,TRBV7-3
CASSSRTSGRMVEQYF,NA,TRBV6-6
CAWSPQTVHNQPQHF,NA,TRBV30
CASSPHTQRDTQYF,NA,TRBV19
CALGGLAVRETQYF,few,TRBV30
CASSLDPSGREQYF,few,TRBV11-2
CASSLQGSKTGNQPQHF,few,TRBV27
CAWSVPWVRVEKLFF,few,TRBV30
CASSEVPSEIDTQYF,NA,TRBV6-1
CASSSTSRFYEQYF,NA,TRBV6-5
CASSGTPNHRPNTEAFF,NA,TRBV5-1
CASSLAPGNTEAFF,few,TRBV11-3
CASSDGNRGSNEQFF,few,TRBV6-4
CASSPGTEMGGYTF,few,TRBV18
CASSKQTGQGIHEQYF,NA,TRBV7-9
CASSTSGSRETQYF,NA,TRBV19
CASSPGGADTEAFF,NA,TRBV5-1
CASSRVLAGGGAYNEQFF,few,TRBV18
CASSSRDLAGGRVNEQFF,NA,TRBV27
CASSQGGRGTGARNEQYF,few,TRBV4-1
CASSAGQLRGYGYTF,NA,TRBV6-1
CSVAEAGWGSYEQYF,NA,TRBV29-1
CASSSQVNTEAFF,few,TRBV27
CASSEEDSHYGYTF,NA,TRBV6-1
CARSHKLLAGVETQYF,once,TRBV5-3
CARSLEGRGNEQYF,NA,TRBV5-3
CASMGDRSNQPQHF,few,TRBV19
CASSFGGAGELFF,NA,TRBV6-5
CASSVGQKQTYEQCF,NA,TRBV9
CASSARVGGEQFF,NA,TRBV2
CASSSTGGGYGYTF,few,TRBV28
CASSPRRGEKLFF,few,TRBV27
CAWSWGVKTQYF,few,TRBV30
CASSARLAGNYEQYF,few,TRBV6-1
CASRPLLRGLRAFF,NA,TRBV4-1
CASTLQGLNTGELFF,few,TRBV6-1
CASSIGSSTEAFF,NA,TRBV19
CAWSRQGSSNQPQHF,few,TRBV30
CAWRAKGENIQYF,NA,TRBV30
CASSLDRVNEQYF,few,TRBV5-4
CASSHSGGSTYEQYF,few,TRBV4-1
CASNRDSTWNEQFF,few,TRBV7-9
CASSYFYRTEAFF,few,TRBV7-9
CASSQISYEQYF,NA,TRBV2
CASSLEQMNTEAFF,NA,TRBV5-1
CASSLETGPGQPQHF,NA,TRBV5-1
CSASFYEQYF,few,TRBV20-1
CAIRITDSLYGYTF,few,TRBV10-3